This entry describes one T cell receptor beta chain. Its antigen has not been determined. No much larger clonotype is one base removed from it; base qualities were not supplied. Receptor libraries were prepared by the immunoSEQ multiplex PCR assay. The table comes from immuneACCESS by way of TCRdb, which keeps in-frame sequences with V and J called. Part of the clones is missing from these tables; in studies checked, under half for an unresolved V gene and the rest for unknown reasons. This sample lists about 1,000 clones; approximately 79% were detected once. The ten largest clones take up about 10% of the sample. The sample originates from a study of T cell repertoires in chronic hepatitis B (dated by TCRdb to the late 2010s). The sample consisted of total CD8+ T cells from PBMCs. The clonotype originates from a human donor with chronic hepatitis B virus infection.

The CDR3 reads as follows: CATDRGSNQPQHF. The DNA is as follows: TGTGCCACCGACAGGGGCTCAAATCAGCCCCAGCATTTT. The chain is assembled from TRBV10-3 and TRBJ1-5, and 8 junction bases match TRBD1. The germline V gene provides CDR1 ENHRY and CDR2 SYGVKD. The junction shows trimming of 10 bases on V and 4 bases on J, and the gene matches do not reach 6 bases of it. From the cysteine up to the phenylalanine, the CDR3 has a length of 13 residues. CDR3 DNA only is kept here, 39 bases in frame from base 1.